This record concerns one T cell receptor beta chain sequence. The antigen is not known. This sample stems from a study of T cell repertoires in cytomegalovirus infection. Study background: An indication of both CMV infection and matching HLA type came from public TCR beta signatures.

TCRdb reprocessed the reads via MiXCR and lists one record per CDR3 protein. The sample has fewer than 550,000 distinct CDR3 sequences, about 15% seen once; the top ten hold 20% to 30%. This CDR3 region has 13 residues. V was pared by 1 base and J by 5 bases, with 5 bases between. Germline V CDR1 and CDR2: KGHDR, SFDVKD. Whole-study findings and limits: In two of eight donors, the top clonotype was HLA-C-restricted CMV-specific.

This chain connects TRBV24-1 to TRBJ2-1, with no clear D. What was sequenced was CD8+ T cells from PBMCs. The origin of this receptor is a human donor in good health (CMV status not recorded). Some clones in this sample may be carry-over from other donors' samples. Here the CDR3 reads CATSDFTNNEQFF. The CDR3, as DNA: TGTGCCACCAGTGATTTCACTAACAATGAGCAGTTCTTC.